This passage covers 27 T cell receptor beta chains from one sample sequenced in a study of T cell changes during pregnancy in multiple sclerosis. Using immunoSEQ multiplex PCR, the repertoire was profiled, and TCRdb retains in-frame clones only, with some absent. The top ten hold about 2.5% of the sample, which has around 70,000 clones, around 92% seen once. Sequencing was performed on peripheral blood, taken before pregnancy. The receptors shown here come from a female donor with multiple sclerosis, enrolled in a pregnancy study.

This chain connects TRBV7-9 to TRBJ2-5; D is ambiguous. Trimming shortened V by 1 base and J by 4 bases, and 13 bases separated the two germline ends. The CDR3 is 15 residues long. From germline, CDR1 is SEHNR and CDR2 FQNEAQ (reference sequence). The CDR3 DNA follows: TGTGCCAGCAGCTTAGGTAGAGTCTCGCCAGAGACCCAGTACTTC. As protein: CASSLGRVSPETQYF. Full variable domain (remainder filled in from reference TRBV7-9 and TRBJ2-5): DTGVSQNPRHKITKRGQNVTFRCDPISEHNRLYWYRQTLGQGPEFLTYFQNEAQLEKSRLLSDRFSAERPKGSFSTLEIQRTEQGDSAMYLCASSLGRVSPETQYFGPGTRLLVL.

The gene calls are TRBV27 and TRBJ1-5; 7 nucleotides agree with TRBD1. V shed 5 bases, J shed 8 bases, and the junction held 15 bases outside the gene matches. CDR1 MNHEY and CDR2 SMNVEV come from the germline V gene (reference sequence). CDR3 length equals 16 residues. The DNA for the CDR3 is TGTGCCAGCAGTCGGGTACAGGGGCCGTCGACAGAGCCCCAGCATTTT. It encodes CASSRVQGPSTEPQHF.

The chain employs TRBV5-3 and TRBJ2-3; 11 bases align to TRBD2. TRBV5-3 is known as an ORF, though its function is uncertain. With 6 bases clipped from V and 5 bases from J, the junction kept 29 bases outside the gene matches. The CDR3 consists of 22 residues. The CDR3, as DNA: TGTGCCAGAAACCCGTCATCTGGAGGCAGAAGGCCGGCTAGCGGGAGGTTAGATACGCAGTATTTT. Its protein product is CARNPSSGGRRPASGRLDTQYF.

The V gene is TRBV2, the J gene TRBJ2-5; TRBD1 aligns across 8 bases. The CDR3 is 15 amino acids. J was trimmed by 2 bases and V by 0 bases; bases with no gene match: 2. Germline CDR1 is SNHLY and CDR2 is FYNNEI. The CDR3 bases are TGTGCCAGCAGTGAAGCCCGGACAGGGCAAGAGACCCAGTACTTC. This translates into CASSEARTGQETQYF.

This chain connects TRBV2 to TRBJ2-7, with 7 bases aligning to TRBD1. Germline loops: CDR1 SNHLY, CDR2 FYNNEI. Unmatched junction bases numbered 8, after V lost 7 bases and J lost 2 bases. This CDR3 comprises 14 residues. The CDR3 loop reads CASTPTGLTYEQYF. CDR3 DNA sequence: TGTGCCAGCACCCCGACAGGGCTAACCTACGAGCAGTACTTC.

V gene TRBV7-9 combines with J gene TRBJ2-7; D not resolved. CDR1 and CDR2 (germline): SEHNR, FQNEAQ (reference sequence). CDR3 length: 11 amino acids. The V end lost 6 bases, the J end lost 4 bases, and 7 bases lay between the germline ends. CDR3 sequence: CASRPLYEQYF. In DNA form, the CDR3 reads TGTGCCAGCAGACCACTTTACGAGCAGTACTTC.

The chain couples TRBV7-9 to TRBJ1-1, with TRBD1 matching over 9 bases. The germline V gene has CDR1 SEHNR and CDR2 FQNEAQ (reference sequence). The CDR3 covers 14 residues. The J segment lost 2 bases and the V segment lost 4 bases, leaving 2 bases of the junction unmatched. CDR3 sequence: CASSSTGGNTEAFF. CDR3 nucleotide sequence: TGTGCCAGCAGCTCGACAGGGGGTAACACTGAAGCTTTCTTT.

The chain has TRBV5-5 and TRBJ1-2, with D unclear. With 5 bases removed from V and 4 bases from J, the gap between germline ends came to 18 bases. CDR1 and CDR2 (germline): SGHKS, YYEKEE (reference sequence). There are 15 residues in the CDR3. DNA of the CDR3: TGTGCCAGCAGTCTTGAGGCAGTTCCTCTCTATGGCTACACCTTC. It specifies CASSLEAVPLYGYTF.

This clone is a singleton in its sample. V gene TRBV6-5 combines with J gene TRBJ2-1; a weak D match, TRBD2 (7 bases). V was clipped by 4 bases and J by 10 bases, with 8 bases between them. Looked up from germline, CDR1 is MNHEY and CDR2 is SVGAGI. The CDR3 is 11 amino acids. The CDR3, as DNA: TGTGCCAGCAGTTCGGGGGGCGAGCAGTTCTTC. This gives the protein CASSSGGEQFF.

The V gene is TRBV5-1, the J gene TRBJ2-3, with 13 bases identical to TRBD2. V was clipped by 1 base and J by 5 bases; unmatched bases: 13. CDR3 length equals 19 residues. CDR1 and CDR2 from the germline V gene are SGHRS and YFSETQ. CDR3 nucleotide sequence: TGCGCCAGCAGCTTGCCCCCCCAAGGACTAGCGGGAGAGAGAGATACGCAGTATTTT. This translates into CASSLPPQGLAGERDTQYF.

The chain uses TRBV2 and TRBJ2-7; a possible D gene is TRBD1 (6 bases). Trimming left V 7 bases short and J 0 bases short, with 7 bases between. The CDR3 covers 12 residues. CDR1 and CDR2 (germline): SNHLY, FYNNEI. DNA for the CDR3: TGTGCCAGCACAGGGGTCTCCTACGAGCAGTACTTC. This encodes CASTGVSYEQYF.

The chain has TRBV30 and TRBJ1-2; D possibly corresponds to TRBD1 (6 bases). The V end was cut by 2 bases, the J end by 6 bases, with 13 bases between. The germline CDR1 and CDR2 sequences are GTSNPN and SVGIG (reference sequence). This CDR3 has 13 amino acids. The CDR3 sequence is CAWSSSEGDGYTF. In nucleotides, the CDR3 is TGTGCCTGGAGTTCCTCCGAGGGGGATGGCTACACCTTC.

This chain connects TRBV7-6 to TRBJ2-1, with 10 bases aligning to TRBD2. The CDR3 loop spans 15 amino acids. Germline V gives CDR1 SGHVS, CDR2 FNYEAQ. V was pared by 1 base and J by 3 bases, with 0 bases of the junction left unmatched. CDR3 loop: CASSLGLAGYNEQFF. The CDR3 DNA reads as TGTGCCAGCAGCTTAGGACTAGCGGGCTACAATGAGCAGTTCTTC.

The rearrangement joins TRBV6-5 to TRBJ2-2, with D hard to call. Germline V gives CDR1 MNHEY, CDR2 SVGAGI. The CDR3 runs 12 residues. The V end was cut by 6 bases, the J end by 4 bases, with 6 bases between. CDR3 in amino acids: CASRQVTGELFF. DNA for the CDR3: TGTGCCAGCAGGCAGGTCACCGGGGAGCTGTTTTTT.

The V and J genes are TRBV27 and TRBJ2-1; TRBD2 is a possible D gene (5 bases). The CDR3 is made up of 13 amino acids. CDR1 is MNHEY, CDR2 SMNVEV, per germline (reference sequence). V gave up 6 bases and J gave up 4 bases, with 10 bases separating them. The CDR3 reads CASRKGGYNEQFF. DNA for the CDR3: TGTGCCAGCAGGAAAGGCGGGTACAATGAGCAGTTCTTC.

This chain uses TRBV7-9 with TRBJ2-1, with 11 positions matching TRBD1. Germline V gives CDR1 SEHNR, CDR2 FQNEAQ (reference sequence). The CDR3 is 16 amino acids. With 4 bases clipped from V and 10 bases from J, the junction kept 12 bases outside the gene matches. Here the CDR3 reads CASSSHRGQGVREQFF. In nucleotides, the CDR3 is TGTGCCAGCAGCTCACACCGGGGACAGGGGGTTCGCGAGCAGTTCTTC. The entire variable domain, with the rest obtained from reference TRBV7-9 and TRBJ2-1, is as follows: DTGVSQNPRHKITKRGQNVTFRCDPISEHNRLYWYRQTLGQGPEFLTYFQNEAQLEKSRLLSDRFSAERPKGSFSTLEIQRTEQGDSAMYLCASSSHRGQGVREQFFGPGTRLTVL.

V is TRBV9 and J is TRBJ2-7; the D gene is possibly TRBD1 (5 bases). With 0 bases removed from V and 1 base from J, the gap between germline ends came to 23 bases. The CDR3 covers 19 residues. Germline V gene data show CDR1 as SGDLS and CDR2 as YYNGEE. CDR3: CASSVGGWAGQATSYEQYF. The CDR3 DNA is TGTGCCAGCAGCGTAGGTGGTTGGGCAGGGCAAGCTACTTCCTACGAGCAGTACTTC. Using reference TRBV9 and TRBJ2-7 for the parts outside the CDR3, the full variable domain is DSGVTQTPKHLITATGQRVTLRCSPRSGDLSVYWYQQSLDQGLQFLIQYYNGEERAKGNILERFSAQQFPDLHSELNLSSLELGDSALYFCASSVGGWAGQATSYEQYFGPGTRLTVT.

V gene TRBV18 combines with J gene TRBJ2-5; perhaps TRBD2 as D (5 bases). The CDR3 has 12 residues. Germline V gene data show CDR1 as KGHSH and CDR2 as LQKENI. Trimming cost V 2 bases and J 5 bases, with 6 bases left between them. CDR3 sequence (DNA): TGTGCCAGCTCACCAGACTATGAGACCCAGTACTTC. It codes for CASSPDYETQYF.

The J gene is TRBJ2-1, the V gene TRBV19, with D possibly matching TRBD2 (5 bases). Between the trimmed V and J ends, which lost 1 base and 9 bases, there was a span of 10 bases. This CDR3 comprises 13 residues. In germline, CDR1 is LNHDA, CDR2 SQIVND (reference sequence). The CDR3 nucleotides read TGTGCCAGTAGTATAGCCCCTAGCAGTGAGCAGTTCTTC. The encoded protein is CASSIAPSSEQFF. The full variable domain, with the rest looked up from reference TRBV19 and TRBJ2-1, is DGGITQSPKYLFRKEGQNVTLSCEQNLNHDAMYWYRQDPGQGLRLIYYSQIVNDFQKGDIAEGYSVSREKKESFPLTVTSAQKNPTAFYLCASSIAPSSEQFFGPGTRLTVL.

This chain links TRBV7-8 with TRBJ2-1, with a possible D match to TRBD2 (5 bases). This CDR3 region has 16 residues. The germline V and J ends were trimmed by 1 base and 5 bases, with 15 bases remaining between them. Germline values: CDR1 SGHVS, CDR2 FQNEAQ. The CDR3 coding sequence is TGTGCCAGCAGCTTAGGCCCGGACTCGCCCAACAATGAGCAGTTCTTC. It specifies CASSLGPDSPNNEQFF.

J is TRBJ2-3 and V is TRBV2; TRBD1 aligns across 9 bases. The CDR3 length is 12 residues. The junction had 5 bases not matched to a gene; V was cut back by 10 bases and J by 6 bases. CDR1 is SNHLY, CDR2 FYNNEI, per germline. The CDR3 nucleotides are TGTGCCACACAGGGGGCCGAGGATACGCAGTATTTT. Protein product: CATQGAEDTQYF.

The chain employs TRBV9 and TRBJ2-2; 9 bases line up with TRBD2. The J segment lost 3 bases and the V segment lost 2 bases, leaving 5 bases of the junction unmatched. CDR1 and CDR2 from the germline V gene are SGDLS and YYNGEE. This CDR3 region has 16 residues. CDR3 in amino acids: CASSVPGLADTGELFF. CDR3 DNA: TGTGCCAGCAGCGTTCCGGGACTAGCAGACACCGGGGAGCTGTTTTTT.

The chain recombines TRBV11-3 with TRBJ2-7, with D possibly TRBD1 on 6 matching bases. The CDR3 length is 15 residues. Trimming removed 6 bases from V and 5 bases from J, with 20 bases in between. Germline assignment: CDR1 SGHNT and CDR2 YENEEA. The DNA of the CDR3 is TGTGCCAGCAGTAGCTCCGGGACAAGGGGCAACGAGCAGTACTTC. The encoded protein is CASSSSGTRGNEQYF.

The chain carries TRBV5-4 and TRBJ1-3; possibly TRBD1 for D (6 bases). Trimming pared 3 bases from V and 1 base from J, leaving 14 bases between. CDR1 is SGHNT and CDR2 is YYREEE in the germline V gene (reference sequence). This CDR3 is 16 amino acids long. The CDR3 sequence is CASSSRTAASGNTIYF. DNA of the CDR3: TGTGCCAGCAGCTCACGGACAGCCGCATCTGGAAACACCATATATTTT.

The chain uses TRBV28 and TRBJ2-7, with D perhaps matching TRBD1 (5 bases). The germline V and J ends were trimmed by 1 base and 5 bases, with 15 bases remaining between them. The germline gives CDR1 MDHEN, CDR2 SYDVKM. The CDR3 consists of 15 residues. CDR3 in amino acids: CASSLSPARAHEQYF. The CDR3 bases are TGTGCCAGCAGTTTATCGCCGGCCAGGGCTCACGAGCAGTACTTC.

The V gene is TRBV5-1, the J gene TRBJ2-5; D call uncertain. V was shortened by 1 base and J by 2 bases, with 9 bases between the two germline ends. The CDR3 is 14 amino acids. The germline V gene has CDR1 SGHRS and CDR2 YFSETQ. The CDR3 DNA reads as TGCGCCAGCAGCTTGATAACAGCTCAAGAGACCCAGTACTTC. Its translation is CASSLITAQETQYF.

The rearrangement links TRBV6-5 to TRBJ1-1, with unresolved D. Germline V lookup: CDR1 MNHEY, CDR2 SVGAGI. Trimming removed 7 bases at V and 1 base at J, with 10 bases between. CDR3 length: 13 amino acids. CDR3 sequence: CASTLGPNTEAFF. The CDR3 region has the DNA TGTGCCAGCACCCTAGGCCCGAACACTGAAGCTTTCTTT.